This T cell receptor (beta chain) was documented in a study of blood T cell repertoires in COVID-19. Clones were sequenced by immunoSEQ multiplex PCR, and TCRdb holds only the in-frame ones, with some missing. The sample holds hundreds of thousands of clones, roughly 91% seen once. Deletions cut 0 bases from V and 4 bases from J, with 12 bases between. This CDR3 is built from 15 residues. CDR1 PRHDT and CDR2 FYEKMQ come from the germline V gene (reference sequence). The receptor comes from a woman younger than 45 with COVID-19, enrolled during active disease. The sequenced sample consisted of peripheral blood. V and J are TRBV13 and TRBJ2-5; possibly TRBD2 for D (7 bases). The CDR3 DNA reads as TGTGCCAGCAGCTTAGGGAGGGGAGGGGGAGAGACCCAGTACTTC. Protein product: CASSLGRGGGETQYF. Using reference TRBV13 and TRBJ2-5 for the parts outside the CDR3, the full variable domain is AAGVIQSPRHLIKEKRETATLKCYPIPRHDTVYWYQQGPGQDPQFLISFYEKMQSDKGSIPDRFSAQQFSDYHSELNMSSLELGDSALYFCASSLGRGGGETQYFGPGTRLLVL.